This T cell receptor beta chain came from a study of blood T cell repertoires in COVID-19. Clones were read by immunoSEQ multiplex PCR, and TCRdb kept only the in-frame ones, dropping some. The sample holds some 420,000 clones, approximately 90% seen once. From germline, CDR1 is SGHAT and CDR2 FQDESV (reference sequence). V gave up 1 base and J gave up 8 bases; unmatched junction bases: 5. The CDR3 consists of 15 residues. The chain links TRBV11-1 to TRBJ2-1; 10 positions agree with TRBD2. The material sequenced was PBMCs or T cells enriched from blood (not recorded which). The receptor was derived from a man aged 30 to 45 who had recovered from COVID-19. Here the CDR3 reads CASSLGLAGEYEQFF. The CDR3 DNA reads as TGTGCCAGCAGCTTAGGTCTAGCGGGAGAATATGAGCAGTTCTTC.